A single sample gave rise to the 7 T cell receptor beta chains below, sequenced in a study of technical replicates of blood from a few donors. Libraries were prepared by immunoSEQ multiplex PCR; TCRdb keeps only in-frame clonotypes and omits some of them. The sample comprises 65,000 to 90,000 clones, roughly nine tenths of which are singletons, and about 0.27% rests with the top ten. Sequencing used T cells isolated from PBMCs. The receptor source for this set is a human donor in good health.

The rearrangement uses TRBV27 and TRBJ1-4; 7 nucleotides line up with TRBD1. In germline, CDR1 is MNHEY, CDR2 SMNVEV (reference sequence). The CDR3 is 12 residues long. V shed 3 bases and J 11 bases; nucleotides not matched to a gene: 3. The CDR3 nucleotides are TGTGCCAGCAGTTTGACGGGACAGAAACTGTTTTTT. Translation gives CASSLTGQKLFF.

The chain couples TRBV2 to TRBJ1-2, with 8 bases aligning to TRBD1. V gave up 3 bases and J gave up 8 bases; unmatched junction bases: 14. This CDR3 region has 16 residues. Germline V CDR1 and CDR2: SNHLY, FYNNEI. CDR3 nucleotides: TGTGCCAGCAGTGACCGGCTAGGACAGGGACTGGAGGGCTACACCTTC. Translation: CASSDRLGQGLEGYTF.

V and J are TRBV11-2 and TRBJ2-7; possibly TRBD1 for D (5 bases). V was pared by 8 bases and J by 4 bases, with 15 bases between. The CDR3 runs to 13 residues. The germline gives CDR1 SGHAT, CDR2 FQNNGV. CDR3 sequence: CASLGQVYYEQYF. The CDR3 bases are TGTGCCAGCTTGGGGCAGGTTTATTACGAGCAGTACTTC. The complete variable domain, with remaining parts taken from reference TRBV11-2 and TRBJ2-7, reads EAGVAQSPRYKIIEKRQSVAFWCNPISGHATLYWYQQILGQGPKLLIQFQNNGVVDDSQLPKDRFSAERLKGVDSTLKIQPAKLEDSAVYLCASLGQVYYEQYFGPGTRLTVT.

The V and J genes are TRBV5-4 and TRBJ2-3; 14 bases map to TRBD2. J was trimmed by 3 bases and V by 3 bases; bases with no gene match: 12. This CDR3 has 19 amino acids. The germline CDR1 and CDR2 sequences are SGHNT and YYREEE (reference sequence). The CDR3 coding sequence is TGTGCCAGCAGCTCTGCCGTTGGACTAGCGGGAGGTGAGACAGATACGCAGTATTTT. Translation: CASSSAVGLAGGETDTQYF.

In its sample, this clone was seen a few times. The V call is TRBV27, the J call TRBJ1-3, with unresolved D. The CDR3 is 13 amino acids. Trimming left V 10 bases short and J 0 bases short, with 10 bases between. Germline V gene data show CDR1 as MNHEY and CDR2 as SMNVEV (reference sequence). The chain's CDR3 is CANAGSSGNTIYF. In nucleotides, the CDR3 is TGTGCCAACGCGGGGAGCTCTGGAAACACCATATATTTT.

The chain has TRBV7-9 and TRBJ1-5, with D possibly being TRBD1 (5 bases). From germline, CDR1 is SEHNR and CDR2 FQNEAQ (reference sequence). The CDR3 covers 14 residues. V was clipped by 5 bases and J by 1 base, with 9 bases between them. CDR3 amino acids: CASSMGGSNQPQHF. CDR3 DNA: TGTGCCAGCAGCATGGGGGGGAGCAATCAGCCCCAGCATTTT.

This clone was seen more than once but under ten times. The chain joins TRBV5-4 to TRBJ1-6; 7 nucleotides line up with TRBD1. This CDR3 is built from 15 residues. CDR1 is SGHNT and CDR2 is YYREEE in the germline V gene (reference sequence). Trimming cost V 1 base and J 10 bases; bases outside gene matches: 8. As DNA, the CDR3 is TGTGCCAGCAGCTTGCTAGGGCAGGGGGGCTCACCCCTCCACTTT. It codes for CASSLLGQGGSPLHF.